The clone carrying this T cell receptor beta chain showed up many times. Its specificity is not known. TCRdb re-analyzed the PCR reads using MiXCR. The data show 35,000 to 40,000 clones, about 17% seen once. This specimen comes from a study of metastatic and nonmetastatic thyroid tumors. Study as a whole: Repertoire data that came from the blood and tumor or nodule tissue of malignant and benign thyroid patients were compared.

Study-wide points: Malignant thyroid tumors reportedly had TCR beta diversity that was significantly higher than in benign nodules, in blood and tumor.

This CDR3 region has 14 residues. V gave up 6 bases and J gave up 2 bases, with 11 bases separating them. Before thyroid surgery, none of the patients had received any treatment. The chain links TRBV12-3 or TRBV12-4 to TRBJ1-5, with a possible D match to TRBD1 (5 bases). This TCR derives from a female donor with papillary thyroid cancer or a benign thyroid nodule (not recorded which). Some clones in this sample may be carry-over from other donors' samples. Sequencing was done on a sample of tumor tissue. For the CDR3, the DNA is TGTGCCAGCAGGGCAGGGATTGGCAATCAGCCCCAGCATTTT. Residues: CASRAGIGNQPQHF.